These 31 T cell receptor beta chains were all obtained from the same sample, sequenced in a study of OX40 agonist ivuxolimab in advanced cancers. Data came from immunoSEQ multiplex PCR; TCRdb stores just in-frame clones and leaves some out. This table holds 75,000 to 90,000 clones, around 89% found once. Here the sequenced sample was CD4+ or CD8+ T cells sorted from blood, taken in a trial of the OX40 agonist ivuxolimab. These receptors were obtained from an adult with an advanced solid tumor such as melanoma, head and neck, liver or kidney cancer.

The rearrangement joins TRBV6-5 to TRBJ2-5; 7 nucleotides match TRBD1. The CDR3 is 15 amino acids. Germline lookup yields CDR1 MNHEY and CDR2 SVGAGI. V lost 2 bases, J lost 4 bases, and 7 bases stayed unmatched. The CDR3: CASSYDLPGGETQYF. The CDR3 region has the DNA TGTGCCAGCAGTTACGACCTTCCAGGGGGAGAGACCCAGTACTTC.

This clone was seen only once. The genes are TRBV25-1 and TRBJ2-7; D remains unclear. This CDR3 spans 13 amino acids. V lost 3 bases and J lost 1, with 7 bases in between. Germline V CDR1 and CDR2: MGHDK, SYGVNS. CDR3 nucleotides: TGTGCCAGCAGTGACTTATTATCCTACGAGCAGTACTTC. It encodes CASSDLLSYEQYF.

The chain employs TRBV5-4 and TRBJ2-5; no reliable D call. Germline V gene sequence: CDR1 SGHNT, CDR2 YYREEE (reference sequence). V was trimmed by 4 bases and J by 7 bases, leaving 14 bases between them. The CDR3 sequence is 13 residues long. CDR3 DNA: TGTGCCAGCAGCCCCCCTGACGGTGGGACCCAGTACTTC. It encodes CASSPPDGGTQYF.

The CDR3 DNA sequence: TGTGCCAGCAGCCAAGATGCGGACGGATGGGGGACCCAGTACTTC. It is translated as CASSQDADGWGTQYF. The chain couples TRBV4-2 to TRBJ2-5; D gene unclear. Germline V gene lookup returns CDR1 LGHNA and CDR2 YNFKEQ. V lost 0 bases, J lost 7 bases, and 15 bases lay in between. The CDR3 totals 15 residues.

This clone was seen a few times. V gene TRBV29-1 combines with J gene TRBJ2-3, with no clear D. The V gene lost 4 bases and the J gene lost 2 bases, with 7 bases spanning the gap. In germline, CDR1 is SQVTM, CDR2 ANQGSEA. This CDR3 region has 12 residues. The CDR3 coding sequence is TGCAGCGTTGGTACAGCCACAGATACGCAGTATTTT. Residues: CSVGTATDTQYF.

J is TRBJ1-1 and V is TRBV6-5, with 7 bases identical to TRBD1. Trimming at V came to 2 bases and at J to 4 bases, leaving 1 base not matched to a gene. CDR3 size: 13 residues. In germline, CDR1 is MNHEY, CDR2 SVGAGI. CDR3 region: CASSYRTGTEAFF. In DNA form, the CDR3 reads TGTGCCAGCAGTTACCGGACAGGCACTGAAGCTTTCTTT.

The V and J genes are TRBV5-1 and TRBJ1-4; D is unclear. This CDR3 region has 13 residues. Germline values: CDR1 SGHRS, CDR2 YFSETQ. V was trimmed by 4 bases and J by 2 bases, leaving 6 bases between them. CDR3 residues: CASSLGTNEKLFF. CDR3 coding DNA: TGCGCCAGCAGCCTCGGGACTAATGAAAAACTGTTTTTT.

V usage is TRBV4-1 and J usage is TRBJ2-3, with 11 bases identical to TRBD2. The CDR3 sequence is 16 residues long. V lost 3 bases and J lost 4; bases outside the gene matches: 6. Germline values: CDR1 MGHRA, CDR2 YSYEKL. The CDR3 spells CASSQTVAGGADTQYF. The CDR3 coding sequence is TGCGCCAGCAGCCAGACCGTAGCGGGGGGGGCAGATACGCAGTATTTT.

This chain joins TRBV18 and TRBJ2-5; no clear D. Germline values: CDR1 KGHSH, CDR2 LQKENI. With 0 bases removed from V and 5 bases from J, the gap between germline ends came to 7 bases. The CDR3 length is 13 residues. The CDR3 spells CASSPPTLETQYF. CDR3 coding DNA: TGTGCCAGCTCACCACCCACCCTCGAGACCCAGTACTTC.

As regards this clone: At one boundary the junction diverges from the germline segment, which might be a read error. The chain links TRBV7-7 to TRBJ2-5; TRBD2 matches 10 bases. Germline V gives CDR1 SSHAT, CDR2 FNYEAQ (reference sequence). The CDR3 has 16 residues. In DNA form, the CDR3 reads TGTGCTAGCAGCTTGGGGGCTAGCGGGAGTGGAGAGACCCAGTACTTC. Encoded protein: CASSLGASGSGETQYF.

The chain links TRBV6-4 to TRBJ2-1, with D perhaps matching TRBD1 (5 bases). The CDR3 is 13 amino acids. Trimming took 5 bases from V and 4 from J, leaving 9 bases between them. CDR1 MRHNA and CDR2 SNTAGT come from the germline V gene. CDR3 region: CASSYYRYNEQFF. For the CDR3, the DNA is TGTGCCAGCAGTTACTACAGGTACAATGAGCAGTTCTTC.

The genes are TRBV29-1 and TRBJ2-3; D unclear. V lost 7 bases to trimming and J lost 1 base, with 3 bases between them. There are 10 residues in the CDR3. Looked up from germline, CDR1 is SQVTM and CDR2 is ANQGSEA. In DNA, the CDR3 is TGCAGCGCTGGCACAGATACGCAGTATTTT. This gives the protein CSAGTDTQYF.

J is TRBJ2-3 and V is TRBV25-1; D remains ambiguous. The germline gives CDR1 MGHDK, CDR2 SYGVNS. The CDR3 totals 15 residues. Trimming shortened V by 5 bases and J by 1 base, and 13 bases separated the two germline ends. The CDR3: CASSSRPWGTDTQYF. The CDR3 bases are TGTGCCAGCAGTTCCCGGCCGTGGGGCACAGATACGCAGTATTTT.

This clone was observed once. V gene TRBV5-6 combines with J gene TRBJ2-5; no clear D gene. The CDR3 consists of 15 residues. Trimming took off 3 bases at V and 0 bases at J, with 12 bases between the two ends. The germline V gene encodes CDR1 SGHDT and CDR2 YYEEEE. The CDR3 is CASSSIRSYQETQYF. The CDR3 region has the DNA TGTGCCAGCAGCTCAATTCGGTCGTACCAAGAGACCCAGTACTTC.

The genes are TRBV27 and TRBJ1-1, with TRBD1 matching 8 bases. Per the germline V gene, CDR1 is MNHEY and CDR2 is SMNVEV (reference sequence). The junction had 10 bases not matched to a gene; V was cut back by 7 bases and J by 6 bases. The CDR3 is 14 residues long. The DNA of the CDR3 is TGTGCCAGCACCCCGGGCAGGGGGCGGCCTGAAGCTTTCTTT. Translation gives CASTPGRGRPEAFF.

This chain joins TRBV28 and TRBJ1-2, with D tentatively TRBD1 (5 bases). This CDR3 contains 15 residues. Germline values: CDR1 MDHEN, CDR2 SYDVKM. The V and J ends lost 2 bases and 4 bases respectively, with 14 bases between them. This chain's CDR3 is CASSLAARGSYGYTF. CDR3 bases: TGTGCCAGCAGTTTAGCCGCAAGGGGTAGCTATGGCTACACCTTC.

This chain links TRBV7-8 with TRBJ2-7; a weak D match, TRBD2 (6 bases). The length of the CDR3 is 15 residues. The V end lost 1 base, the J end lost 5 bases, and 15 bases lay between the germline ends. Germline loops: CDR1 SGHVS, CDR2 FQNEAQ. CDR3 sequence: CASSLGQGRSHEQYF. Here the CDR3 DNA reads TGTGCCAGCAGCTTAGGACAAGGGAGGTCGCACGAGCAGTACTTC. Variable domain in full (rest from reference TRBV7-8 and TRBJ2-7): GAGVSQSPRYKVAKRGQDVALRCDPISGHVSLFWYQQALGQGPEFLTYFQNEAQLDKSGLPSDRFFAERPEGSVSTLKIQRTQQEDSAVYLCASSLGQGRSHEQYFGPGTRLTVT.

The chain joins TRBV10-3 to TRBJ1-2; 7 nucleotides agree with TRBD1. J was trimmed by 5 bases and V by 3 bases; bases with no gene match: 6. Germline CDR1 reads ENHRY; CDR2 reads SYGVKD. The CDR3 is 14 amino acids. CDR3 bases: TGTGCCATCAGTGAACCCGGGACAGTTTATGGCTACACCTTC. This gives the protein CAISEPGTVYGYTF.

In its sample, this clone was seen a few times. Other DNA sequences in the sample encode the same CDR3. The rearrangement joins TRBV5-6 to TRBJ1-2; D is unresolved. V lost 0 bases and J lost 3, with 6 bases in between. The CDR3 has 13 amino acids. Germline values: CDR1 SGHDT, CDR2 YYEEEE. The CDR3 region has the DNA TGTGCCAGCAGCTTGGGGACGGACTATGGCTACACCTTC. It encodes CASSLGTDYGYTF. The complete variable domain, with remaining parts taken from reference TRBV5-6 and TRBJ1-2, reads DAGVTQSPTHLIKTRGQQVTLRCSPKSGHDTVSWYQQALGQGPQFIFQYYEEEERQRGNFPDRFSGHQFPNYSSELNVNALLLGDSALYLCASSLGTDYGYTFGSGTRLTVV.

The chain couples TRBV19 to TRBJ2-2, with 7 nucleotides matching TRBD2. The CDR3 is 14 amino acids. Germline CDR1 LNHDA, CDR2 SQIVND (reference sequence). The J segment lost 4 bases and the V segment lost 6 bases, leaving 5 bases of the junction unmatched. CDR3 in amino acids: CASRGGYGTGELFF. As DNA, the CDR3 is TGTGCCAGTAGGGGAGGGTACGGCACCGGGGAGCTGTTTTTT.

In this sample, this clone turned up a few times. The rearrangement links TRBV10-1 to TRBJ1-6, with TRBD1 matching 8 bases. Looked up from germline, CDR1 is WNHNN and CDR2 is SYGVQD (reference sequence). With 7 bases clipped from V and 9 bases from J, the junction kept 5 bases outside the gene matches. CDR3 length: 13 amino acids. The DNA of the CDR3 is TGCGCCAGCACAGGGGGCGCAGGTTCACCCCTCCACTTT. Protein product: CASTGGAGSPLHF.

The V gene is TRBV5-1, the J gene TRBJ2-1; D is unresolved. This CDR3 is built from 17 residues. V was cut by 0 bases and J by 2 bases, with 15 bases left in between. Germline CDR1 and CDR2: SGHRS and YFSETQ. Written as DNA, the CDR3 is TGCGCCAGCAGCTTGGACCCGATCAGAGCAACCTACAATGAGCAGTTCTTC. Translated: CASSLDPIRATYNEQFF.

This chain connects TRBV4-1 to TRBJ2-1; 7 bases align to TRBD1. Germline trimming cut 4 bases from V and 3 bases from J; bases unmatched to any gene: 6. CDR1 and CDR2 from the germline V gene are MGHRA and YSYEKL. This CDR3 is built from 15 residues. Written as DNA, the CDR3 is TGCGCCAGCAGCCCCGTCCGGGACAGCTACAATGAGCAGTTCTTC. Translated: CASSPVRDSYNEQFF.

The V and J genes are TRBV28 and TRBJ1-5, with D unresolved. Per germline, CDR1 MDHEN and CDR2 SYDVKM. The CDR3 is made up of 14 amino acids. Deletions cut 5 bases from V and 5 bases from J, with 13 bases between. The DNA for the CDR3 is TGTGCCAGCAGTACCGGTTTTTACGATCAGCCCCAGCATTTT. It specifies CASSTGFYDQPQHF.

V gene TRBV14 combines with J gene TRBJ2-2; D is unresolved. This CDR3 contains 14 residues. The V and J ends lost 6 bases and 0 bases respectively, with 8 bases between them. Germline assignment: CDR1 SGHDN and CDR2 FVKESK. This CDR3 reads CASSPPANTGELFF. In nucleotides, the CDR3 is TGTGCCAGCAGTCCCCCTGCGAACACCGGGGAGCTGTTTTTT.

The V and J genes are TRBV2 and TRBJ1-1, with 8 positions matching TRBD1. After removal of 6 bases from V and 0 bases from J, the junction contained 0 bases not matched to a gene. Germline V CDR1 and CDR2: SNHLY, FYNNEI. This CDR3 is 13 amino acids long. CDR3 amino acids: CASRGQVNTEAFF. The CDR3 DNA follows: TGTGCCAGCAGGGGACAGGTGAACACTGAAGCTTTCTTT.

The chain links TRBV11-3 to TRBJ2-3; D assignment may be TRBD1 or TRBD2 (6 bases each). From germline, CDR1 is SGHNT and CDR2 YENEEA. The V and J ends lost 6 bases and 9 bases respectively, with 13 bases between them. The CDR3 spans 12 residues. The CDR3 protein is CASSPGGRTQYF. The CDR3 region has the DNA TGTGCCAGCAGTCCCGGGGGCCGGACGCAGTATTTT.

The rearrangement links TRBV2 to TRBJ2-2, with 7 bases lining up with TRBD1. CDR1 and CDR2 (germline): SNHLY, FYNNEI. This CDR3 contains 14 residues. The V gene end was trimmed by 8 bases and the J gene end by 1 base; junction bases not matched to a gene: 4. The CDR3: CASARTGNTGELFF. The CDR3 coding sequence is TGTGCCAGCGCCCGGACAGGGAACACCGGGGAGCTGTTTTTT.

This clone appeared a few times. The CDR3 loop reads CASSLGQAYGYTF. DNA of the CDR3: TGTGCCAGCAGCTTAGGCCAGGCCTATGGCTACACCTTC. The chain is built from TRBV11-2 and TRBJ1-2; no clear D gene. The CDR3 is made up of 13 amino acids. Trimming took 1 base from V and 4 from J, leaving 7 bases between them. Germline CDR1 reads SGHAT; CDR2 reads FQNNGV.

The chain combines TRBV5-1 with TRBJ2-3; TRBD1 agrees at 11 bases. CDR1 and CDR2 (germline): SGHRS, YFSETQ. V lost 3 bases to trimming and J lost 4 bases; unmatched junction nucleotides: 7. The CDR3 is 16 residues long. The CDR3 here is CASSSGTGGRPDTQYF. The CDR3 DNA sequence: TGCGCCAGCAGCTCCGGGACAGGGGGTCGACCAGATACGCAGTATTTT.

This clone was detected a few times. The CDR3 protein is CASSGGQGRYPPLHF. The DNA of the CDR3 is TGTGCCAGCAGCGGTGGACAGGGTCGTTATCCACCCCTCCACTTT. J is TRBJ1-6 and V is TRBV4-2, with 8 bases that match TRBD1. The CDR3 covers 15 residues. Losses at the gene ends were 5 bases for V and 11 bases for J; bases not matched to a gene: 11. The germline V gene encodes CDR1 LGHNA and CDR2 YNFKEQ.